This T cell receptor (beta chain) was recovered during a study of blood T cell repertoires in COVID-19. Study summary: Donors in the United States, Italy and Spain gave samples during acute or convalescent COVID-19. Sources were T cells, B-cell-depleted T cells, or PBMCs; the material itself was cDNA or gDNA.

Per the authors' pipeline: The assay estimated nucleated cells by amplifying reference gene primers. Generated by immunoSEQ multiplex PCR, the TCRdb table keeps only in-frame clones and is missing some. The DNA gave D and trimming, while V, J and clone size come from that table. This table holds approximately 94,000 clones, 88% found once. The TCR comes from a human donor in a cohort sampled during active COVID-19. The sample was peripheral blood.

The CDR3 DNA follows: TGTGCCAGCAGCGAGCACGGGACTAGCGGGCATGACCCGGGGGCGCGTGCAGATACGCAGTATTTT. Translation gives CASSEHGTSGHDPGARADTQYF. The chain carries TRBV21-1 and TRBJ2-3; TRBD2 was called by the table and not checked on the DNA. TRBV21-1 is a listed pseudogene. The CDR3 has 22 amino acids.